This T cell receptor beta chain was sequenced for a study of T-cell memory formation after mild COVID-19 (dated by TCRdb to 2020 to 2022). About the full investigation: TCR sequence clusters from the two donors were found to be largely donor specific. In a couple of donors, T-cell clones that expanded and contracted after mild COVID-19 were tracked by sequencing TCRalpha and TCRbeta repertoires over time. The cohort comprised two young, previously healthy adult volunteers, one female and one male.

This clonotype has more than one count but fewer than ten. It has no known antigen specificity. No much larger clonotype is one base removed from it; base qualities were not supplied. PBMCs were isolated by Ficoll-Paque density gradient centrifugation. At the junction V is shortened by 8 bases and J by 1 base, with 8 bases in between. The CDR3 measures 13 amino acids from cysteine to phenylalanine. Kept here is only the CDR3 DNA, which spans 39 bases and is read in frame from base 1. The run used an Illumina NovaSeq 6000. Using 5'RACE with constant-segment primers, TCRalpha and TCRbeta cDNA libraries were constructed, with sample barcodes and unique molecular identifiers added in the process. Trizol reagent was used to extract RNA from every sample. Library amplification was performed in two PCR steps, and a second sample barcode and Illumina TruSeq adapters were introduced in the second step. Libraries were sequenced on an Illumina NovaSeq with 2 x 150 bp paired-end reads. For the original study's pipeline: Demultiplexing of reads and collapsing into UMI-guided consensus sequences were performed with migec v1.2.7. Using mixcr v2.1.11, UMI consensuses were aligned to TRA and TRB V and J templates and then assembled into clonotypes. A clonotype was counted as expanded or contracted only if both edgeR and NoisET called the change significant, with noise models trained on biological replicates. edgeR calls used a false discovery rate-adjusted p below 0.01 and a log2 fold-change threshold of 1. As an exploratory analysis of dynamics, PCA with hierarchical clustering was applied to max-normalized trajectories of the 1000 most abundant clonotypes. Separately sequenced CD4+ and CD8+ repertoires were used to assign the CD4 or CD8 phenotype of responding clones. TCRdb redid the processing of the public reads, applying fastp at Q25 and MiXCR, and retained in-frame beta chains. Every entry covers one CDR3 protein and lists the most common genes and DNA from its rows. The V and J calls were not made by the authors but by TCRdb's processing. The sample table records a few hundred thousand distinct CDR3 sequences; roughly a fifth of these occur just once. Clones ranked in the top ten supply about 21% of the sample.

Broad study findings and their caveats: Balanced CD4/CD8 phenotypes were observed for clones contracting from day 15 to 85, whereas a bias towards CD4+ was observed for a second wave of clones expanding from day 15 to 37. Only a couple of mild cases were covered in the study, and larger cohorts including severe cases with pre-infection samples were considered necessary. SARS-CoV-2 specificity of the second-wave clones peaking on day 37 was not confirmed. Contracting CD4+ clones were found mainly in CM and EM memory subsets, while CD8+ clones were enriched in EMRA. Some responding clones were detected in pre-infection memory, suggesting pre-existing cross-reactive memory T cells joined the SARS-CoV-2 response.

The chain employs TRBV12-3 or TRBV12-4 and TRBJ2-2; the D gene cannot be named for sure. This TCR came from a man between 18 and 29 years old who had mild COVID-19 (a few samples of this study predate the infection). The sample titles of this study are shuffled in the database, so cell type and time point are left out; the donor was told from shared clones. The sequenced sample was PBMCs or a T cell subset sorted from them (not recorded which). The DNA sequence is TGTGCCAGCGGGCAGCAGAACACCGGGGAGCTGTTTTTT. It encodes CASGQQNTGELFF.